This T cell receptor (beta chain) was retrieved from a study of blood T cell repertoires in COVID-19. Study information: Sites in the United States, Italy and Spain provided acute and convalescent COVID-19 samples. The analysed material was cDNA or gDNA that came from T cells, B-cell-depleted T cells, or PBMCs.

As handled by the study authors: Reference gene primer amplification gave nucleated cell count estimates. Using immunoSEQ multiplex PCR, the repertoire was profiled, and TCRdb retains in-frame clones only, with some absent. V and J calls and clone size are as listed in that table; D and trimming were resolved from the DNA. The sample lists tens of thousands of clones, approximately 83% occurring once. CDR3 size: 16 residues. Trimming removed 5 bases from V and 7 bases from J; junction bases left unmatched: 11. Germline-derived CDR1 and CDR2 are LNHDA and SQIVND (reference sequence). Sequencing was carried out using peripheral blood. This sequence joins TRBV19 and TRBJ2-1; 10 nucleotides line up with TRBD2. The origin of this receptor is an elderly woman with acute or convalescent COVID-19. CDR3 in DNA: TGTGCCAGTAGTGAGCTAGCGGGAGAAATGCTTAATGAGCAGTTCTTC. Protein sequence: CASSELAGEMLNEQFF.